These 6 T cell receptor beta chains originate from one sample sequenced in a study of type 1 regulatory T cells. TCRdb recomputed calls from the reads with MiXCR, one row per CDR3 protein. Found here are some 21,000 distinct CDR3 sequences, around 43% of them singletons; the top ten hold around 5%. Their antigens are not known. The sample comprised cultured T cells, either the whole culture or a sorted T cell fraction (not recorded which). The receptors here all came from a human donor in good health.

This clonotype was seen ten or more times. The chain joins TRBV2 to TRBJ1-1; TRBD1 matches at 8 bases. The CDR3 runs to 13 residues. The junction had 8 bases not matched to a gene; V was cut back by 10 bases and J by 4 bases. Germline V gene lookup returns CDR1 SNHLY and CDR2 FYNNEI. This CDR3 reads CATQGDGVTEAFF. The CDR3 nucleotides are TGTGCCACACAGGGGGACGGAGTCACTGAAGCTTTCTTT.

This clonotype is a singleton in its sample. This rearrangement joins TRBV20-1 to TRBJ2-2; D might be TRBD1 or TRBD2, each matching 5 bases. V lost 6 bases to trimming and J lost 0 bases, with 14 bases between them. Looked up from germline, CDR1 is DFQATT and CDR2 is SNEGSKA (reference sequence). The CDR3 consists of 15 residues. The CDR3 spells CSAHPGRTNTGELFF. DNA for the CDR3: TGCAGTGCCCACCCGGGACGGACGAACACCGGGGAGCTGTTTTTT.

This clonotype is deemed medium-sized (0.01 to 0.1%). The chain links TRBV20-1 to TRBJ2-5; D not certain. The V gene's germline CDR1 is DFQATT and CDR2 SNEGSKA (reference sequence). The CDR3 length is 13 residues. Between the trimmed V and J ends, which lost 7 bases and 5 bases, there was a span of 17 bases. This chain's CDR3 is CSVGGNPGETQYF. The CDR3 nucleotides are TGCAGTGTTGGCGGAAACCCCGGGGAGACCCAGTACTTC.

This chain uses TRBV7-8 with TRBJ1-2; D remains unclear. Germline V gene sequence: CDR1 SGHVS, CDR2 FQNEAQ. V lost 0 bases and J lost 5, with 10 bases in between. The CDR3 loop spans 14 amino acids. CDR3 protein: CASSLAGRRYGYTF. The CDR3 nucleotides read TGTGCCAGCAGCTTAGCGGGCAGGAGATATGGCTACACCTTC.

Remarks on this clonotype: A much larger clone lies a single base off, so this may be a read error. The rearrangement uses TRBV11-2 and TRBJ2-7, with unresolved D. Trimming took 7 bases from V and 5 from J, leaving 12 bases between them. The CDR3 is 12 amino acids. In germline, CDR1 is SGHAT, CDR2 FQNNGV. CDR3 nucleotides: TGTGCCAGCAACTCCGGGTTAAACGAGCAGTACTTC. It codes for CASNSGLNEQYF. The complete variable domain, with remaining parts taken from reference TRBV11-2 and TRBJ2-7, reads EAGVAQSPRYKIIEKRQSVAFWCNPISGHATLYWYQQILGQGPKLLIQFQNNGVVDDSQLPKDRFSAERLKGVDSTLKIQPAKLEDSAVYLCASNSGLNEQYFGPGTRLTVT.

V and J are TRBV7-9 and TRBJ1-1; no clear D gene. Trimming stripped 5 bases from V and 1 base from J, with 8 bases between. Germline V gene lookup returns CDR1 SEHNR and CDR2 FQNEAQ (reference sequence). This CDR3 region has 13 residues. CDR3 residues: CASSTQSNTEAFF. The CDR3, as DNA: TGTGCCAGCAGCACCCAATCGAACACTGAAGCTTTCTTT.